This T cell receptor beta chain was identified during a study of memory CD4+ T cells and cytomegalovirus serostatus. Study-wide points: Each of around 69 CMV-associated TCRbeta sequences occurred in one to five individuals.

The CDR3 is made up of 11 amino acids. V lost 2 bases to trimming and J lost 9 bases, with 4 bases between them. Germline V gene sequence: CDR1 SNHLY, CDR2 FYNNEI. Single viable CD3+CD4+CD8-CD45RO+ cells were sorted as the memory CD4+ T cells. Assay: immunoSEQ multiplex PCR; the TCRdb copy retains only in-frame clones and omits some. In the table there are about 52,000 clones, about four fifths of which are singletons. On this clone itself: Its antigen is undetermined.

The genes are TRBV2 and TRBJ2-2; D call uncertain. Sample: memory CD4+ T cells from blood. This TCR was sampled from an adult in good health and CMV-seropositive. CDR3 protein: CASSEIRELFF. The CDR3 coding sequence is TGTGCCAGCAGTGAAATTAGGGAGCTGTTTTTT.